These T cell receptor beta chains were read from a single sample in a study of blood T cell repertoires in COVID-19. Measured with immunoSEQ multiplex PCR; TCRdb has only the in-frame clones, and not every one. There are approximately 220,000 clones in the sample; 75% to 90% occur only once, and more than 25% lies in the top ten. The sample consisted of peripheral blood. Source of these receptors: a man between 35 and 55 years old with acute or convalescent COVID-19. The CDR3 runs from the conserved cysteine through the conserved F or W. D genes are given only for firm matches. Only part of the rows carry a size: once, few, many, or a class if the clone is expanded.

D	V	size	J	CDR3	DNA
TRBD1	TRBV5-4	NA	TRBJ1-2	CASSLGQGSGYTF	TGTGCCAGCAGCTTGGGACAGGGATCCGGCTACACCTTC
NA	TRBV27	NA	TRBJ1-2	CASSSPPGGSYGYTF	TGTGCCAGCAGTTCTCCTCCGGGGGGGTCCTATGGCTACACCTTC
NA	TRBV27	NA	TRBJ2-5	CASSLSLGGQETQYF	TGTGCCAGCAGTTTATCGTTGGGGGGCCAAGAGACCCAGTACTTC
NA	TRBV18	NA	TRBJ1-5	CASSQGIGQPQHF	TGTGCCAGCTCTCAGGGTATCGGTCAGCCCCAGCATTTT
NA	TRBV7-8	NA	TRBJ2-2	CASSRGRGRAGELFF	TGTGCCAGCAGCCGAGGGCGGGGACGGGCCGGGGAGCTGTTTTTT
NA	TRBV29-1	NA	TRBJ1-4	CSVEDRRKLFF	TGCAGCGTTGAAGATCGGAGAAAACTGTTTTTT
TRBD1	TRBV29-1	NA	TRBJ1-5	CSASTGNSNQPQHF	TGCAGCGCGTCGACAGGGAATAGCAATCAGCCCCAGCATTTT
TRBD1	TRBV7-9	NA	TRBJ2-7	CASSLKTGGYYEQYF	TGTGCCAGCAGCCTAAAGACAGGGGGCTACTACGAGCAGTACTTC
NA	TRBV5-1	NA	TRBJ1-3	CASSDDGSSGNTIYF	TGCGCCAGCAGCGACGACGGGAGCTCTGGAAACACCATATATTTT
NA	TRBV20-1	NA	TRBJ1-1	CSASWVRGDTEAFF	TGCAGTGCTAGTTGGGTCAGGGGTGACACTGAAGCTTTCTTT
TRBD1	TRBV2	once	TRBJ2-7	CASIGDRGLGEQYF	TGTGCCAGCATCGGGGACAGGGGGCTAGGAGAGCAGTACTTC
TRBD2	TRBV30	NA	TRBJ2-2	CAWSSLAGVGGELFF	TGTGCCTGGAGTAGTCTAGCGGGAGTAGGCGGGGAGCTGTTTTTT
TRBD2	TRBV5-1	NA	TRBJ2-3	CASSLGLAGDTQYF	TGCGCCAGCAGTCTTGGACTAGCGGGAGATACGCAGTATTTT
NA	TRBV7-2	NA	TRBJ1-5	CASSLVGSNSNQPQHF	TGTGCCAGCAGCTTAGTTGGGAGTAATAGCAATCAGCCCCAGCATTTT
TRBD1	TRBV5-4	few	TRBJ1-4	CASSRRTGPAAEKLFF	TGTGCCAGCAGCAGACGGACAGGGCCGGCGGCAGAAAAACTGTTTTTT
TRBD2	TRBV11-2	NA	TRBJ2-7	CASSYPLLAGGPYEQYF	TGTGCCAGCAGCTATCCATTACTAGCGGGAGGCCCCTACGAGCAGTACTTC
TRBD1	TRBV5-1	once	TRBJ2-7	CASSPLNRGLGNEQYF	TGCGCCAGCAGCCCCCTAAACAGGGGGCTAGGAAACGAGCAGTACTTC
NA	TRBV12-3/TRBV12-4	NA	TRBJ2-7	CASALSGYEQYF	TGTGCCAGCGCGCTATCAGGGTACGAGCAGTACTTC
NA	TRBV28	NA	TRBJ1-1	CASSLGGEKAFF	TGTGCCAGCAGTTTAGGCGGAGAAAAAGCTTTCTTT
NA	TRBV5-8	once	TRBJ1-2	CASSSKGQISNYGYTF	TGTGCCAGCAGCTCAAAAGGACAGATATCTAACTATGGCTACACCTTC
NA	TRBV6-5	few	TRBJ1-1	CASSVTGIGTEAFF	TGTGCCAGCAGCGTAACAGGGATTGGCACTGAAGCTTTCTTT
TRBD1	TRBV7-9	NA	TRBJ1-1	CASSLDRGSTEAFF	TGTGCCAGCAGCTTAGACAGGGGTTCGACTGAAGCTTTCTTT
TRBD1	TRBV4-1	NA	TRBJ1-1	CASSQDGQGIGGTEAFF	TGCGCCAGCAGCCAAGACGGACAGGGGATTGGAGGCACTGAAGCTTTCTTT
NA	TRBV9	NA	TRBJ2-3	CASSVAGGGTWTDTQYF	TGTGCCAGCAGCGTAGCTGGAGGAGGGACTTGGACAGATACGCAGTATTTT
NA	TRBV6-4	NA	TRBJ2-5	CASIPTGLRETQYF	TGTGCCAGCATTCCGACAGGCCTGCGGGAGACCCAGTACTTC
TRBD1	TRBV28	NA	TRBJ1-5	CASRTGQGFQPQHF	TGTGCCAGCAGAACTGGACAGGGGTTTCAGCCCCAGCATTTT
TRBD2	TRBV7-7	NA	TRBJ2-5	CASSLAYAGGPPGETQYF	TGTGCCAGCAGCTTAGCTTACGCGGGAGGGCCACCGGGTGAGACCCAGTACTTC
TRBD2	TRBV4-1	NA	TRBJ2-1	CASSQVMLASGRGQWRNEQFF	TGCGCCAGCAGCCAAGTTATGCTGGCTAGCGGGAGAGGGCAGTGGCGTAATGAGCAGTTCTTC
NA	TRBV6-1	NA	TRBJ1-5	CASSDRGGYSNQPQHF	TGTGCCAGCAGTGACCGGGGGGGGTACAGCAATCAGCCCCAGCATTTT
NA	TRBV4-2	NA	TRBJ1-1	CASSQEGGTEAFF	TGTGCCAGCAGCCAAGAAGGGGGCACTGAAGCTTTCTTT
TRBD1	TRBV2	NA	TRBJ1-4	CASSADRGYEKLFF	TGTGCCAGCAGTGCGGACAGGGGGTATGAAAAACTGTTTTTT
NA	TRBV7-2	NA	TRBJ2-3	CASSLASWQISTDTQYF	TGTGCCAGCAGCTTAGCCTCTTGGCAGATTAGCACAGATACGCAGTATTTT
NA	TRBV7-9	NA	TRBJ1-3	CASSLNSAGASGNTIYF	TGTGCCAGCAGCTTAAACTCCGCGGGGGCCTCTGGAAACACCATATATTTT
NA	TRBV3-1/TRBV3-2	NA	TRBJ2-1	CASSQELLRGEQFF	TGTGCCAGCAGCCAAGAACTGCTTCGTGGTGAGCAGTTCTTC
TRBD1	TRBV5-4	once	TRBJ1-2	CASSFNIGTGAIGYTF	TGTGCCAGCAGCTTCAACATCGGGACAGGGGCTATAGGCTACACCTTC
TRBD1	TRBV6-1	NA	TRBJ1-1	CASSQRQGTNTEAFF	TGTGCCAGCAGTCAGCGACAGGGAACGAACACTGAAGCTTTCTTT
TRBD2	TRBV27	NA	TRBJ2-2	CASRPGLAGVGGELFF	TGTGCCAGCAGGCCGGGACTAGCGGGGGTGGGCGGGGAGCTGTTTTTT
NA	TRBV5-4	NA	TRBJ2-1	CASSLVGDNEQFF	TGTGCCAGCAGCTTAGTCGGGGACAATGAGCAGTTCTTC
TRBD1	TRBV13	NA	TRBJ2-4	CASSPGGPINIQYF	TGTGCCAGCAGCCCAGGGGGTCCAATAAACATTCAGTACTTC
NA	TRBV25-1	NA	TRBJ1-1	CASSEGGRRTEAFF	TGTGCCAGCAGTGAAGGCGGCAGAAGAACTGAAGCTTTCTTT
TRBD2	TRBV2	NA	TRBJ2-2	CASRLAGSNTGELFF	TGTGCCAGCAGGCTAGCGGGTTCGAACACCGGGGAGCTGTTTTTT
TRBD1	TRBV7-3	NA	TRBJ2-1	CASSLYQSRDRRYEQFF	TGTGCCAGCAGCTTATACCAGTCCCGGGACAGGAGGTATGAGCAGTTCTTC
NA	TRBV15	NA	TRBJ2-3	CATSSGGGVDTQYF	TGTGCCACCAGCAGTGGCGGGGGCGTGGATACGCAGTATTTT
TRBD1	TRBV3-1/TRBV3-2	NA	TRBJ2-7	CASSQGPRQGSYEQYF	TGTGCCAGCAGCCAAGGGCCCCGACAGGGAAGCTACGAGCAGTACTTC
TRBD1	TRBV19	NA	TRBJ1-1	CASSRTGDTEAFF	TGTGCCAGTAGCCGGACAGGAGACACTGAAGCTTTCTTT
NA	TRBV5-1	NA	TRBJ1-2	CASSRDNFNYGYTF	TGCGCCAGCAGCCGGGACAATTTTAACTATGGCTACACCTTC
NA	TRBV12-3/TRBV12-4	NA	TRBJ1-1	CASSLRVITEAFF	TGTGCCAGCAGTTTGCGGGTTATCACTGAAGCTTTCTTT
NA	TRBV5-1	NA	TRBJ2-3	CASAGFMAGTDTQYF	TGCGCCAGCGCGGGTTTTATGGCAGGCACAGATACGCAGTATTTT
TRBD1	TRBV7-3	NA	TRBJ1-1	CASSDRQGAVTEAFF	TGTGCCAGCAGCGATCGACAGGGGGCGGTCACTGAAGCTTTCTTT
NA	TRBV10-1	NA	TRBJ2-2	CASSGGLLGTGELFF	TGCGCCAGCAGTGGCGGACTTCTAGGCACCGGGGAGCTGTTTTTT
NA	TRBV6-5	NA	TRBJ1-1	CASRDINTEAFF	TGTGCCAGCAGAGACATTAACACTGAAGCTTTCTTT
NA	TRBV7-2	NA	TRBJ1-6	CASSLAQGSPLHF	TGTGCCAGCAGCTTAGCGCAGGGTTCACCCCTCCACTTT